The 9 T cell receptor beta chains below all came from one sample that was sequenced in a study of cytomegalovirus exposure and HLA in healthy donors. PCR primers comprised 60 Vbeta and 13 Jbeta primers. The assay was immunoSEQ multiplex PCR, and TCRdb's table has in-frame clones only and misses some. The sample records some 140,000 clones, approximately 73% being singletons. Source material: PBMCs. The receptors stem from a woman in her forties in good health and CMV-seronegative.

This clone showed up just a few times. The chain links TRBV4-1 to TRBJ2-1; the D is unclear. V shed 1 base and J shed 2 bases, with 12 bases lying between them. The V gene's germline CDR1 is MGHRA and CDR2 YSYEKL. The CDR3 contains 16 residues. The CDR3 coding sequence is TGCGCCAGCAGCCAAGTCGACTTAGTAACCTACAATGAGCAGTTCTTC. It yields the protein CASSQVDLVTYNEQFF.

This sequence joins TRBV9 and TRBJ1-1; D remains ambiguous. V shed 0 bases and J shed 8 bases, with 11 bases lying between them. Germline lookup yields CDR1 SGDLS and CDR2 YYNGEE. The CDR3 contains 13 residues. CDR3 region: CASSVGQRGEAFF. The DNA for the CDR3 is TGTGCCAGCAGCGTAGGGCAGAGAGGGGAAGCTTTCTTT.

The V call is TRBV7-9, the J call TRBJ1-1, with TRBD1 matching 7 bases. The CDR3 covers 14 residues. Germline V gene lookup returns CDR1 SEHNR and CDR2 FQNEAQ (reference sequence). With V trimmed by 5 bases and J by 11 bases, 14 bases remained unmatched. The DNA for the CDR3 is TGTGCCAGCAGCGCGGGACAGAGCAGTCGGAGTGCTTTCTTT. Its protein product is CASSAGQSSRSAFF.

The V and J genes are TRBV6-1 and TRBJ2-7; D is perhaps TRBD1 (6 bases). In germline, CDR1 is MNHNS, CDR2 SASEGT. CDR3 length equals 15 residues. V was shortened by 4 bases and J by 0 bases, with 13 bases between the two germline ends. CDR3 coding DNA: TGTGCCAGCAGTGTGGCAGGGGATACCTCCTACGAGCAGTACGTC. Protein: CASSVAGDTSYEQYV.

Points on this clone: Since no conserved phenylalanine or tryptophan closes the CDR3, a read error is the likely cause. J is TRBJ1-2 and V is TRBV7-9; no reliable D call. Germline V gene lookup returns CDR1 SEHNR and CDR2 FQNEAQ (reference sequence). This CDR3 is 15 amino acids long. Trimming stripped 2 bases from V and 8 bases from J, with 18 bases between. CDR3 loop: CASSLIGLSVRGYTL. In nucleotides, the CDR3 is TGTGCCAGCAGCTTAATAGGATTGTCGGTCAGAGGCTACACCCTC.

V gene TRBV19 combines with J gene TRBJ2-7, with 8 positions matching TRBD1. Trimming cost V 6 bases and J 2 bases; bases outside gene matches: 9. The CDR3 is 15 residues long. Germline-derived CDR1 and CDR2 are LNHDA and SQIVND (reference sequence). The CDR3 nucleotides read TGTGCCAGTAGGGTTGGACAGGGTACGGCCTACGAGCAGTACTTC. It encodes CASRVGQGTAYEQYF.

The rearrangement joins TRBV7-9 to TRBJ1-3; 10 bases match TRBD1. Germline CDR1 SEHNR, CDR2 FQNEAQ (reference sequence). With 5 bases clipped from V and 1 base from J, the junction kept 11 bases outside the gene matches. The CDR3 is 18 amino acids. CDR3 DNA: TGTGCCAGCAGCCCGGACTTATCGGGACAGGGGTCTGGAAACACCATATATTTT. It specifies CASSPDLSGQGSGNTIYF.

This chain connects TRBV6-5 to TRBJ2-7; maybe TRBD1 (6 bases). The CDR3 runs to 14 residues. Looked up from germline, CDR1 is MNHEY and CDR2 is SVGAGI. V was shortened by 6 bases and J by 9 bases, with 21 bases between the two germline ends. As DNA, the CDR3 is TGTGCCAGCAGCCTAGGCCCGACAGGCGGCGGGCAGTACGTC. It specifies CASSLGPTGGGQYV.

CDR3 in DNA: TGTGCCAGCAGCCCGACAGGGGCCCTTTTGCCCCAGCATTTT. Translated: CASSPTGALLPQHF. This rearrangement joins TRBV7-2 to TRBJ1-5, with TRBD1 matching 8 bases. Germline V gene lookup returns CDR1 SGHTA and CDR2 FQGNSA. The CDR3 length is 14 residues. Germline trimming cut 5 bases from V and 9 bases from J; bases unmatched to any gene: 9. The full variable domain, with the rest looked up from reference TRBV7-2 and TRBJ1-5, is GAGVSQSPSNKVTEKGKDVELRCDPISGHTALYWYRQSLGQGLEFLIYFQGNSAPDKSGLPSDRFSAERTGGSVSTLTIQRTQQEDSAVYLCASSPTGALLPQHFGDGTRLSIL.